This T cell receptor beta chain was sequenced during a study of sequential checkpoint blockade in melanoma. This clone was picked up a small number of times. The germline gives CDR1 GTSNPN, CDR2 SVGIG (reference sequence). The V and J ends lost 2 bases and 2 bases respectively, with 6 bases between them. This CDR3 region has 12 residues. Treatment noted: randomized to nivolumab then ipilimumab (arm A) or the reverse (arm B). No patient had prior DNA-damaging chemotherapy. Profiled with immunoSEQ multiplex PCR; TCRdb holds only in-frame clones, not every one. Of about 40,000 clones in the sample, roughly 88% were seen once.

The J gene is TRBJ1-1, the V gene TRBV30; D uncertain. The sequencing used CD8+ T cells sorted from blood (inferred from file names), collected from a patient given nivolumab and ipilimumab in sequence. The clonotype comes from a human donor with melanoma. CDR3 protein: CAWSLPNTEAFF. The CDR3 region has the DNA TGTGCCTGGAGTCTCCCCAACACTGAAGCTTTCTTT. The full variable domain, in which reference TRBV30 and TRBJ1-1 provide the parts outside the CDR3, is SQTIHQWPATLVQPVGSPLSLECTVEGTSNPNLYWYRQAAGRGLQLLFYSVGIGQISSEVPQNLSASRPQDRQFILSSKKLLLSDSGFYLCAWSLPNTEAFFGQGTRLTVV.